The 15 T cell receptor beta chains in this list originate from one sample, sequenced in a study of blood T cell repertoires in COVID-19. The assay was immunoSEQ multiplex PCR, and TCRdb's table has in-frame clones only and misses some. The sample shows around 320,000 clones, around 87% of them seen only once. The sequenced sample consisted of peripheral blood. The receptors come from a man younger than 35 with active or convalescent COVID-19.

The chain links TRBV5-4 to TRBJ2-7, with a possible D match to TRBD2 (6 bases). With 8 bases removed from V and 2 bases from J, the gap between germline ends came to 14 bases. The germline CDR1 and CDR2 sequences are SGHNT and YYREEE (reference sequence). The CDR3 totals 13 residues. In DNA, the CDR3 is TGTGCCAGTGCGGGACCGTTTACCTACGAGCAGTACTTC. It specifies CASAGPFTYEQYF.

The chain carries TRBV5-1 and TRBJ2-7, with 10 bases identical to TRBD1. V was clipped by 4 bases and J by 2 bases; unmatched bases: 18. The CDR3 is made up of 19 amino acids. CDR1 is SGHRS and CDR2 is YFSETQ in the germline V gene. CDR3 region: CASSPRRGQGRQNTYEQYF. CDR3 coding DNA: TGCGCCAGCAGCCCGAGGAGGGGACAGGGGAGGCAGAATACCTACGAGCAGTACTTC.

This clone was detected once. The chain has TRBV4-3 and TRBJ2-7, with D possibly matching TRBD1 (6 bases). Trimming shortened V by 0 bases and J by 0 bases, and 18 bases separated the two germline ends. Per germline, CDR1 LGHNA and CDR2 YSLEER. The length of the CDR3 is 18 residues. As DNA, the CDR3 is TGCGCCAGCAGCCAAGATCGGGGACACCTCCTGATCTCCTACGAGCAGTACTTC. Protein sequence: CASSQDRGHLLISYEQYF.

The chain employs TRBV12-3 or TRBV12-4 and TRBJ2-3; tentative D call: TRBD2 (6 bases). The CDR3 contains 12 residues. The V end lost 2 bases, the J end lost 7 bases, and 7 bases lay between the germline ends. CDR3 DNA: TGTGCCAGCAGTTTAAGGACTAATACGCAGTATTTT. Its protein product is CASSLRTNTQYF.

In its sample, this clone was seen once. The chain couples TRBV4-2 to TRBJ1-4; D unclear. In germline, CDR1 is LGHNA, CDR2 YNFKEQ. CDR3 length equals 13 residues. The ends were cut back, 0 bases at V and 7 bases at J, with 6 bases in the middle. The CDR3 region is CASSQDLGEKLFF. CDR3 coding DNA: TGTGCCAGCAGCCAAGATCTAGGTGAAAAACTGTTTTTT.

This clone was seen only once. V gene TRBV6-5 combines with J gene TRBJ2-7; 9 bases are shared with TRBD2. The CDR3 sequence is 15 residues long. The germline gives CDR1 MNHEY, CDR2 SVGAGI. J gave up 0 bases and V 1 base, and 1 base lay outside the gene matches. Written as DNA, the CDR3 is TGTGCCAGCAGTTACTTTAGCGGGAGCTCCTACGAGCAGTACTTC. This codes for CASSYFSGSSYEQYF.

This clone is a singleton in its sample. This chain connects TRBV5-1 to TRBJ1-4, with unresolved D. The CDR3 has 16 amino acids. The V gene's germline CDR1 is SGHRS and CDR2 YFSETQ. V lost 2 bases and J lost 3, with 14 bases in between. CDR3 in DNA: TGCGCCAGCAGCTTAAGCCCACAGAAAGCTAATGAAAAACTGTTTTTT. Translating gives CASSLSPQKANEKLFF.

The chain combines TRBV7-8 with TRBJ2-1; D may be TRBD1 (6 bases). Trimming removed 2 bases at V and 2 bases at J, with 13 bases between. This CDR3 is 16 amino acids long. Germline V gene sequence: CDR1 SGHVS, CDR2 FQNEAQ. The CDR3 DNA follows: TGTGCCAGCAGCTTAAAGTGGACAGAACCCTACAATGAGCAGTTCTTC. Its translation is CASSLKWTEPYNEQFF.

V and J are TRBV7-3 and TRBJ2-1, with TRBD2 identical over 8 bases. This CDR3 comprises 15 residues. CDR1 is SGHTA, CDR2 FQGTGA, per germline. V trimming: 2 bases; J trimming: 6 bases; junction bases outside the gene matches: 6. The CDR3 reads CASSLGSGMSNEQFF. The CDR3 DNA sequence: TGTGCCAGCAGCTTAGGTAGCGGGATGAGCAATGAGCAGTTCTTC.

This chain connects TRBV19 to TRBJ2-3; D is undetermined. V lost 7 bases, J lost 5 bases, and 13 bases lay in between. The CDR3 is made up of 13 amino acids. Germline loops: CDR1 LNHDA, CDR2 SQIVND (reference sequence). The CDR3, as DNA: TGTGCCAGTATGCCCAGAGGCTTAGATACGCAGTATTTT. It codes for CASMPRGLDTQYF.

This clone has only a few counts. This chain joins TRBV7-9 and TRBJ1-1, with no clear D. V shed 5 bases and J shed 6 bases, with 16 bases lying between them. The length of the CDR3 is 14 residues. Germline V gene data show CDR1 as SEHNR and CDR2 as FQNEAQ (reference sequence). Here the CDR3 reads CASSPTRDGAEAFF. The CDR3 nucleotides read TGTGCCAGCAGCCCAACTAGAGATGGCGCTGAAGCTTTCTTT.

Note on this clone: Distinct nucleotide sequences in the sample also encode this CDR3. V usage is TRBV10-3 and J usage is TRBJ2-3; D uncertain. This CDR3 is built from 11 residues. V was shortened by 3 bases and J by 5 bases, with 3 bases between the two germline ends. In germline, CDR1 is ENHRY, CDR2 SYGVKD. The CDR3 DNA reads TGTGCCATCAGTGATAGAGATACGCAGTATTTT. Protein: CAISDRDTQYF.

On this clone: Other DNA sequences of this sample code for an identical CDR3. The rearrangement uses TRBV18 and TRBJ2-3, with 9 bases fitting TRBD1. V lost 5 bases and J lost 4; bases outside the gene matches: 1. The CDR3 totals 13 residues. Per germline, CDR1 KGHSH and CDR2 LQKENI. CDR3 DNA: TGTGCCAGCTCAACAGGGGGCGCAGATACGCAGTATTTT. Its protein product is CASSTGGADTQYF.

V usage is TRBV4-1 and J usage is TRBJ2-3, with D maybe TRBD1 (5 bases). The V and J ends lost 5 bases and 2 bases respectively, with 14 bases between them. Germline lookup yields CDR1 MGHRA and CDR2 YSYEKL. CDR3 size: 15 residues. The CDR3 sequence: CASSSPQGNTDTQYF. CDR3 nucleotide sequence: TGCGCCAGCAGCTCTCCCCAGGGAAACACAGATACGCAGTATTTT.

J is TRBJ2-2 and V is TRBV9; 9 nucleotides agree with TRBD2. There are 17 residues in the CDR3. In germline, CDR1 is SGDLS, CDR2 YYNGEE. Trimming removed 0 bases from V and 5 bases from J; junction bases left unmatched: 8. The CDR3 loop reads CASSVVGGGAETGELFF. The CDR3 DNA is TGTGCCAGCAGCGTAGTCGGCGGGGGGGCCGAGACCGGGGAGCTGTTTTTT.